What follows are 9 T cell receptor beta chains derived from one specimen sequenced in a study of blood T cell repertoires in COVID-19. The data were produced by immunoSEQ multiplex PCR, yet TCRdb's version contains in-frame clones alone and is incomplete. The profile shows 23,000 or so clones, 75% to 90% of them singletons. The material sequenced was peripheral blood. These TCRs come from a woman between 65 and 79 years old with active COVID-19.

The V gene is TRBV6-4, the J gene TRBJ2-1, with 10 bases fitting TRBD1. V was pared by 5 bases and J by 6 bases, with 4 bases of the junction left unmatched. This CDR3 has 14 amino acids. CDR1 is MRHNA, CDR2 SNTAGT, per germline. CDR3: CASSRDRGGNEQFF. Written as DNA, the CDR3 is TGTGCCAGCAGTCGGGACAGGGGAGGCAATGAGCAGTTCTTC.

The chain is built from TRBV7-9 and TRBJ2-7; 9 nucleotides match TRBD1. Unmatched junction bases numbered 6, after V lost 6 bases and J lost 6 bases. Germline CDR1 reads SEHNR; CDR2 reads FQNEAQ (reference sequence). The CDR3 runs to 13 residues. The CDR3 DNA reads TGTGCCAGCAGGCCGGGACAGGGTTTCGAGCAGTACTTC. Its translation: CASRPGQGFEQYF. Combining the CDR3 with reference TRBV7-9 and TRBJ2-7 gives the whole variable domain DTGVSQNPRHKITKRGQNVTFRCDPISEHNRLYWYRQTLGQGPEFLTYFQNEAQLEKSRLLSDRFSAERPKGSFSTLEIQRTEQGDSAMYLCASRPGQGFEQYFGPGTRLTVT.

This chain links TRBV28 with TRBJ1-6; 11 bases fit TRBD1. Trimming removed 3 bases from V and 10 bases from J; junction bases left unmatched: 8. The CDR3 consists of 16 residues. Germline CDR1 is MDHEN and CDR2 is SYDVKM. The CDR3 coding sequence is TGTGCCAGCAGTTTCCCGGGACAGGGGGTTGGCTCACCCCTCCACTTT. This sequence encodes CASSFPGQGVGSPLHF.

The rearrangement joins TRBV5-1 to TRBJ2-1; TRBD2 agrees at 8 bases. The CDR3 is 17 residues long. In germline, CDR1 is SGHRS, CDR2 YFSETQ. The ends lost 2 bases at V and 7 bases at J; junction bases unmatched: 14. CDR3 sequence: CASSFGMGGGGSNEQFF. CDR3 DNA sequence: TGCGCCAGCAGCTTTGGAATGGGAGGCGGGGGGTCAAATGAGCAGTTCTTC.

CDR3 sequence reads: CSAVGQGEAFF. The CDR3 DNA reads TGCAGTGCAGTGGGGCAGGGAGAAGCTTTCTTT. The V gene is TRBV20-1, the J gene TRBJ1-1, with D possibly TRBD1 on 5 matching bases. Germline loops: CDR1 DFQATT, CDR2 SNEGSKA (reference sequence). The CDR3 sequence is 11 residues long. Trimming removed 6 bases from V and 8 bases from J, with 13 bases in between.

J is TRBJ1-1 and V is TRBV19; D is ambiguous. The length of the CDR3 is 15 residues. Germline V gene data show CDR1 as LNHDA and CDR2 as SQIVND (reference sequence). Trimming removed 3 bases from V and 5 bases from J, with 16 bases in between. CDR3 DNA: TGTGCCAGTAGTATTTTTCGTGGAGTAAGGACTGAAGCTTTCTTT. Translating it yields CASSIFRGVRTEAFF.

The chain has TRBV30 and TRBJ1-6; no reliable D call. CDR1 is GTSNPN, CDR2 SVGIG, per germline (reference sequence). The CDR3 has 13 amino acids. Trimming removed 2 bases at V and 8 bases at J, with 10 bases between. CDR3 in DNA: TGTGCCTGGAGTCCACAAGTTGATTCACCCCTCCACTTT. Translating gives CAWSPQVDSPLHF.

CDR3 DNA: TGTGCCAGCAGCCAAGCCTACACCGGGGAGCTGTTTTTT. This encodes CASSQAYTGELFF. The V gene is TRBV3-1 (or the pseudogene TRBV3-2), the J gene TRBJ2-2; no clear D gene. The germline V and J ends were trimmed by 1 base and 3 bases, with 3 bases remaining between them. CDR1 is LGHDT, CDR2 YNNKEL, per germline (reference sequence). The CDR3 runs to 13 residues.

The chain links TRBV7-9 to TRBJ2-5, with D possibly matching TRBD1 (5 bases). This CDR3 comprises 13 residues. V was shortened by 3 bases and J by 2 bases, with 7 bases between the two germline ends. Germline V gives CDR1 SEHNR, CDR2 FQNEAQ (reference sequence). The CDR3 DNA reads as TGTGCCAGCAGCTTTGGGGCACAAGAGACCCAGTACTTC. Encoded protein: CASSFGAQETQYF.